This T cell receptor beta chain was recovered during a study of graft-versus-host responses after intestinal transplantation. Responders (roughly 200,000, CFSE-labeled) were co-plated with roughly 200,000 irradiated, violet-dye-labeled stimulators. Assay: immunoSEQ multiplex PCR; the TCRdb copy retains only in-frame clones and omits some. The data show more than 10,000 clones, about a third seen once. The TCR comes from a human patient who was an organ donor for intestinal transplantation. This sample comprised alloreactive CD4+ T cells from a mixed lymphocyte reaction culture, obtained before transplantation. Indicated subset: CFSE-low proliferating T cells sorted from roughly six-day pre-transplant mixed lymphocyte reaction (GvH or HvG direction).

The CDR3 DNA reads as TGTGCCAGCAGTGAATGGGAGACAGGGGTCAACGAGCAGTACTTC. It specifies CASSEWETGVNEQYF. This chain connects TRBV25-1 to TRBJ2-7; 8 nucleotides align to TRBD1. The V gene end was trimmed by 1 base and the J gene end by 5 bases; junction bases not matched to a gene: 7. Germline V gene sequence: CDR1 MGHDK, CDR2 SYGVNS. The length of the CDR3 is 15 residues.